This is a list of T cell receptor beta chains from one sample in a study of blood T cells in healthy people across ages. TCRdb processed the 5' RACE reads anew with MiXCR; each CDR3 protein has one entry. The table includes about 1,500,000 distinct CDR3 sequences, 28% detected once. The sample was blood. These receptors came from a woman between 25 and 40 years old in good health. CDR3s include the opening cysteine and the closing phenylalanine or tryptophan. Each record gives: V gene, J gene, clone size, CDR3 protein. Clone size is stated in some rows and not others, as once, few, many or a class when expanded.

TRBV5-1	TRBJ1-2	NA	CASNLEGREDYGYTF
TRBV7-2	TRBJ1-5	NA	CASSKRQGSNQPQHF
TRBV4-1	TRBJ2-5	many	CASSQDSKTQYF
TRBV7-9	TRBJ2-1	NA	CASSSPTAGTRNEQFF
TRBV12-3/TRBV12-4	TRBJ1-3	few	CASSFGGTGNTIYF
TRBV2	TRBJ2-7	many	CASSEHDYEQYF
TRBV24-1	TRBJ2-1	few	CATSDPDRVEQFF
TRBV20-1	TRBJ2-3	once	CSAMLAGGPDTQYF
TRBV30	TRBJ2-7	few	CAWIRTGGTSYEQYF
TRBV10-3	TRBJ2-1	few	CAISESTLDYNEQFF
TRBV11-1	TRBJ2-1	NA	CASSLPSRGWFHEQFF
TRBV12-3/TRBV12-4	TRBJ2-3	NA	CATAGLAGGDTQYF
TRBV12-3/TRBV12-4	TRBJ1-5	NA	CASSGGQGGGQPQHF
TRBV28	TRBJ2-7	many	CASRLDRGPTYEQYF
TRBV6-5	TRBJ2-7	few	CASSYSIVGGYEQYF
TRBV5-1	TRBJ2-5	NA	CASSLGVGAGVETQYF
TRBV5-1	TRBJ1-6	NA	CASSLVGQSNSPLHF
TRBV6-2/TRBV6-3	TRBJ2-1	NA	CASSWNSRSSYNEQFF
TRBV2	TRBJ1-5	NA	CASSAETQPQHF
TRBV14	TRBJ2-7	NA	CASSQEGGRGPYEQYF
TRBV5-5	TRBJ2-7	many	CASSRLQTAIGSYEQYF
TRBV18	TRBJ1-2	few	CASSRGGRGYTF
TRBV2	TRBJ1-5	NA	CASSVRAILQPQHF
TRBV20-1	TRBJ1-2	NA	CSAAGSSDYGYTF